Detailed here is one T cell receptor beta chain. This record comes from a study of blood T cell repertoires in COVID-19. Across the study: The origin of the acute and convalescent COVID-19 samples was the United States, Italy and Spain. PBMCs, B-cell-depleted T cells, or T cells provided the cDNA or gDNA that made up the material.

Germline V gives CDR1 SGHTA, CDR2 FQGNSA. The CDR3 runs to 15 residues. V shed 5 bases and J shed 0 bases, with 13 bases lying between them. Original handling: Reference gene primer amplification gave nucleated cell count estimates. Here immunoSEQ multiplex PCR was the method, and the copy in TCRdb shows in-frame clones only, minus some. V, J and clone size were drawn from that table, and D and trimming were deduced from the DNA. This sample has approximately 68,000 clones, with less than 90% found just once. This clonotype was obtained from a man between 50 and 59 years old with active COVID-19. The sequencing sample was made of peripheral blood. The chain recombines TRBV7-2 with TRBJ1-2; D is unresolved. The CDR3 nucleotides are TGTGCCAGCAGCGTAAGACCACTACCTAACTATGGCTACACCTTC. It codes for CASSVRPLPNYGYTF.